The rows below give T cell receptor beta chains drawn from one sample of a study of cytomegalovirus exposure and HLA in healthy donors. Clones were read by immunoSEQ multiplex PCR, and TCRdb kept only the in-frame ones, dropping some. The table has some 180,000 clones, approximately 82% seen once. The specimen sequenced was PBMCs. These receptors originate from a girl aged 2 to 9 in good health and CMV-seropositive. Both conserved end residues are trimmed from each CDR3. Each record gives: V gene, J gene, CDR3 protein.

>TRBV30|TRBJ2-7
AWSADRGIYEQY
>TRBV28|TRBJ2-3
ASSSPGGGDPSSAQY
>TRBV10-1|TRBJ2-7
ASSDGQGYEQY
>TRBV28|TRBJ2-7
ASSVTGGSYEQY
>TRBV9|TRBJ1-6
ASKGPGGMAPLH
>TRBV9|TRBJ1-2
ASSVEQGGSGYT
>TRBV6-5|TRBJ1-1
ASSYSHMNTEAF
>TRBV30|TRBJ1-5
AWSASRDRGRNQPQH
>TRBV30|TRBJ1-1
AWKGTGNGEAF
>TRBV6-8|TRBJ2-1
ASSYTVAQF
>TRBV5-1|TRBJ2-7
ASSLGGQGAREQY
>TRBV2|TRBJ2-7
ASSEAASGNHEQY
>TRBV19|TRBJ2-3
ATARRGDRGSDTQY
>TRBV6-6|TRBJ1-3
ASSYSQGSGNTIY
>TRBV5-4|TRBJ2-3
ASSRRTSASTDTQY
>TRBV28|TRBJ2-1
ASTEVAPGLANSEQF
>TRBV7-2|TRBJ2-7
ASSLRVSYEQY
>TRBV30|TRBJ1-5
AWSGINRVHGQPQH
>TRBV6-1|TRBJ1-5
ASSGTGYRVNSNQPQH
>TRBV5-1|TRBJ2-1
ASSPQGLAGATYNEQF
>TRBV11-2|TRBJ1-3
ASSTHPGTVINTIY
>TRBV5-1|.
ASSPGLATAYEQY
>TRBV6-1|TRBJ1-1
ASKATRGTEAF
>TRBV6-6|TRBJ1-1
ASSYAGFTGEAF
>TRBV6-6|TRBJ1-1
ASRRSMNTEAF
>TRBV7-3|TRBJ2-3
ASSFRGDTQY
>TRBV2|TRBJ1-1
ASTGWRGDTEAF
>TRBV9|TRBJ2-3
ASSVAGRGGSTQY
>TRBV12-5|TRBJ1-1
ASAGDSASTEAF
>TRBV7-6|TRBJ2-1
ASSNGPAGKNEQF
>TRBV25-1|TRBJ1-6
ASSEPGTGLIH
>TRBV30|TRBJ1-5
AWSGPGKPQH
>TRBV2|TRBJ2-2
ASTGLTGELF
>TRBV25-1|TRBJ2-5
ASSESSGLMGETQY
>TRBV19|TRBJ1-5
ASTPPGQGPYSNQPQH
>TRBV5-4|TRBJ2-5
ASSVEETQY
>TRBV14|TRBJ2-6
ASSPLGRTSGANVLT
>TRBV4-1|TRBJ2-7
ASSQVRGYEQY
>TRBV5-6|TRBJ2-5
ASSLGLEETQY
>TRBV7-3|TRBJ2-2
ASSEEPGVRTGELF
>TRBV7-2|TRBJ2-7
ASSFGFTSDEQY
>TRBV30|TRBJ2-7
AWSVGLDEQY
>TRBV25-1|TRBJ1-4
ASRGVPGQGRNEKLF
>TRBV9|TRBJ2-2
ASEAAGELF
>TRBV6-1|TRBJ1-2
ASSKDRGYGYT
>TRBV10-2|TRBJ2-7
ASKAGLQSYEQY
>TRBV4-1|TRBJ2-1
ASSPLAMSSYNEQF
>TRBV9|TRBJ1-4
ASSLGQVNEKLF
>TRBV5-1|TRBJ2-1
ASSPGLEQF
>TRBV30|TRBJ1-1
AWSLAGGLSTEAF
>TRBV6-1|TRBJ1-5
ASRPGGQPQH
>TRBV27|TRBJ2-3
ASSFSRVDTQY
>TRBV30|TRBJ2-7
AWSGSSGRTTYEQY
>TRBV9|TRBJ1-3
ASTPYGGTGNTIY
>TRBV28|TRBJ2-7
ASSSRNQTYEQY
>TRBV6-1|TRBJ1-2
ASNGDREGGYT
>TRBV5-1|TRBJ1-1
ASRPTGTGIEEAF
>TRBV5-6|TRBJ2-2
ASSPGQLRAGELF
>TRBV7-9|TRBJ2-1
ASSHERDPWYNEQF
>TRBV10-3|TRBJ1-1
AITGGENTEAF